These T cell receptor beta chains were read from a single sample in a study of T cell responses to AZD1222 COVID-19 vaccine. Here immunoSEQ multiplex PCR was the method, and the copy in TCRdb shows in-frame clones only, minus some. The sample shows roughly 80,000 clones, 90% of them seen only once. The input for sequencing was peripheral blood, taken on day 0 of AZD1222 vaccination. The source of these receptors is an adult in good health. The CDR3 runs from the conserved cysteine through the conserved F or W. The D gene is left open where the match is weak. Clone size is stated in some rows and not others, as once, few, many or a class when expanded.

j_gene	d_gene	abundance	v_gene	CDR3aa	CDR3nt
TRBJ1-5	.	.	TRBV6-2/TRBV6-3	CASSRTSNQPQHF	TGTGCCAGCAGTCGAACAAGCAATCAGCCCCAGCATTTT
TRBJ2-1	TRBD2	.	TRBV19	CASSPGWRGAYNEQFF	TGTGCCAGTAGCCCCGGGTGGCGGGGGGCCTACAATGAGCAGTTCTTC
TRBJ1-5	.	.	TRBV2	CASSADGDNQPQHF	TGTGCCAGCAGTGCCGACGGTGACAATCAGCCCCAGCATTTT
TRBJ1-5	.	few	TRBV12-3/TRBV12-4	CASSFSNQPQHF	TGTGCCAGCAGTTTCAGCAATCAGCCCCAGCATTTT
TRBJ1-1	.	.	TRBV11-3	CASSWNGRDETFF	TGTGCCAGCAGCTGGAACGGCAGGGATGAAACTTTCTTT
TRBJ1-1	.	.	TRBV11-3	CASSAEGGYTEAFF	TGTGCCAGCAGCGCCGAGGGGGGCTACACTGAAGCTTTCTTT
TRBJ2-1	.	.	TRBV29-1	CSVSLYNEQFF	TGCAGCGTTAGCCTCTACAATGAGCAGTTCTTC
TRBJ2-7	.	.	TRBV10-3	CAISEGQVGYEQYF	TGTGCCATCAGTGAAGGTCAGGTCGGTTACGAGCAGTACTTC
TRBJ1-1	.	.	TRBV6-5	CASLLTAGITEAFF	TGTGCCAGCCTGCTGACAGCCGGTATCACTGAAGCTTTCTTT
TRBJ2-1	TRBD2	.	TRBV7-3	CASSLWSSGGYNEQFF	TGTGCCAGCAGCTTATGGTCCAGCGGGGGGTATAATGAGCAGTTCTTC
TRBJ2-7	.	few	TRBV7-3	CASSLNPSTSYEQYF	TGTGCCAGCAGCTTAAACCCATCGACCTCCTACGAGCAGTACTTC
TRBJ2-7	TRBD1	few	TRBV5-4	CASSWDRAPYEQYF	TGTGCCAGCAGTTGGGACAGGGCCCCCTACGAGCAGTACTTC
TRBJ1-2	TRBD1	.	TRBV5-6	CASSAGTGTGYGYTF	TGTGCCAGCAGCGCCGGGACAGGAACGGGCTATGGCTACACCTTC
TRBJ2-2	.	.	TRBV6-5	CASSRGSGELFF	TGTGCCAGCAGCCGAGGATCCGGGGAGCTGTTTTTT
TRBJ2-7	TRBD2	.	TRBV7-3	CASSALAGDIGEQYF	TGTGCCAGCAGCGCACTAGCGGGGGATATCGGGGAGCAGTACTTC
TRBJ1-4	.	few	TRBV29-1	CSAGVESLSPEKLFF	TGCAGCGCCGGCGTTGAGTCCCTCTCTCCGGAAAAACTGTTTTTT
TRBJ2-1	.	once	TRBV5-1	CASSLDSGPHNEQFF	TGCGCCAGCAGCTTGGATAGCGGTCCCCACAATGAGCAGTTCTTC
TRBJ2-3	.	.	TRBV5-6	CASRTMGARSDTQYF	TGTGCCAGCAGGACTATGGGGGCAAGGTCAGATACGCAGTATTTT
TRBJ1-1	.	.	TRBV10-3	CAISGAGWGTEAFF	TGTGCCATCAGTGGGGCAGGGTGGGGCACTGAAGCTTTCTTT
TRBJ2-3	.	.	TRBV28	CASSPQRDTQYF	TGTGCCAGCAGTCCCCAGCGGGATACGCAGTATTTT
TRBJ2-2	TRBD2	.	TRBV11-3	CASTHRGVTGELFF	TGTGCCAGCACACACCGGGGGGTCACCGGGGAGCTGTTTTTT
TRBJ1-2	.	once	TRBV5-1	CATGSQGYTF	TGCGCCACCGGAAGTCAGGGCTACACCTTC
TRBJ2-1	TRBD2	.	TRBV19	CASSIGSGGASYGDEQFF	TGTGCCAGTAGTATAGGTAGCGGGGGGGCTTCTTACGGCGATGAGCAGTTCTTC
TRBJ1-2	.	.	TRBV6-5	CASSSPGRLNPGYTF	TGTGCCAGCAGTAGCCCGGGACGGCTGAATCCGGGCTACACCTTC
TRBJ1-2	.	.	TRBV18	CASFYRGDPSGYTF	TGTGCCAGCTTCTATAGGGGAGACCCCAGCGGCTACACCTTC
TRBJ2-1	TRBD2	.	TRBV5-1	CASSLDSLAGSPQFF	TGCGCCAGCAGCTTGGATTCGCTAGCGGGATCGCCGCAGTTCTTC
TRBJ1-5	.	.	TRBV5-6	CASSLAAGTPDQPQHF	TGTGCCAGCAGCTTGGCCGCGGGAACCCCAGATCAGCCCCAGCATTTT
TRBJ1-4	TRBD1	.	TRBV6-1	CASSEILGRGEEKLFF	TGTGCCAGCAGTGAAATCTTGGGCAGGGGGGAAGAAAAACTGTTTTTT
TRBJ1-5	.	.	TRBV6-6	CASSPRGEEDRQPQHF	TGTGCCAGCAGTCCTCGGGGGGAGGAAGATCGTCAGCCCCAGCATTTT
TRBJ2-7	TRBD2	.	TRBV11-1	CASSLLAGGSAEQYF	TGTGCCAGCAGCTTGCTAGCGGGAGGCTCGGCCGAGCAGTACTTC
TRBJ2-3	TRBD1	.	TRBV28	CASSLPGQGLDTQYF	TGTGCCAGCAGTTTACCGGGACAGGGGCTGGATACGCAGTATTTT
TRBJ2-7	.	.	TRBV6-5	CASIHDDRSYEQYF	TGTGCCAGCATCCACGACGATCGCTCCTACGAGCAGTACTTC
TRBJ1-5	.	.	TRBV6-6	CASSYGNQPQHF	TGTGCCAGCAGTTACGGTAATCAGCCCCAGCATTTT
TRBJ2-1	TRBD2	.	TRBV7-2	CASSPSIAGLGNEQFF	TGTGCCAGCAGCCCCTCAATAGCGGGACTGGGCAATGAGCAGTTCTTC
TRBJ1-1	TRBD1	.	TRBV6-2/TRBV6-3	CASSLFGQGRTEAFF	TGTGCCAGCAGCCTCTTCGGACAGGGGAGGACTGAAGCTTTCTTT
TRBJ2-7	TRBD1	.	TRBV5-8	CASGRDRAAYEQYF	TGTGCCAGCGGCCGGGACAGGGCCGCCTACGAGCAGTACTTC
TRBJ1-1	.	.	TRBV6-6	CASSYSGVNTEAFF	TGTGCCAGCAGTTACTCCGGAGTGAACACTGAAGCTTTCTTT
TRBJ2-2	TRBD1	.	TRBV3-1/TRBV3-2	CASRSIWGQGVTGELFF	TGTGCCAGCAGGTCAATCTGGGGACAGGGAGTCACCGGGGAGCTGTTTTTT
TRBJ1-1	.	few	TRBV7-3	CASSLQNTEAFF	TGTGCCAGCAGCTTACAGAACACTGAAGCTTTCTTT
TRBJ1-4	.	.	TRBV30	CAWSFGTNNEKLFF	TGTGCCTGGAGTTTCGGGACGAATAATGAAAAACTGTTTTTT
TRBJ1-1	TRBD1	.	TRBV13	CASSLGGQGTEAFF	TGTGCCAGCAGCTTAGGGGGACAGGGGACTGAAGCTTTCTTT
TRBJ2-3	.	.	TRBV7-3	CASSQGEADTQYF	TGTGCCAGCAGCCAGGGCGAGGCAGATACGCAGTATTTT
TRBJ2-7	TRBD1	once	TRBV4-2	CASSRGQGTTYEQYF	TGTGCCAGCAGCCGGGGACAGGGGACTACCTACGAGCAGTACTTC
TRBJ1-2	.	.	TRBV5-1	CASSLSWDYGYTF	TGCGCCAGCAGCTTGAGCTGGGACTATGGCTACACCTTC
TRBJ2-7	TRBD1	.	TRBV13	CASSLGRGIFYEQYF	TGTGCCAGCAGCTTAGGCAGGGGGATTTTCTACGAGCAGTACTTC
TRBJ2-7	.	.	TRBV5-6	CASSLGSQGGYF	TGTGCCAGCAGCTTGGGGTCACAGGGAGGGTACTTC